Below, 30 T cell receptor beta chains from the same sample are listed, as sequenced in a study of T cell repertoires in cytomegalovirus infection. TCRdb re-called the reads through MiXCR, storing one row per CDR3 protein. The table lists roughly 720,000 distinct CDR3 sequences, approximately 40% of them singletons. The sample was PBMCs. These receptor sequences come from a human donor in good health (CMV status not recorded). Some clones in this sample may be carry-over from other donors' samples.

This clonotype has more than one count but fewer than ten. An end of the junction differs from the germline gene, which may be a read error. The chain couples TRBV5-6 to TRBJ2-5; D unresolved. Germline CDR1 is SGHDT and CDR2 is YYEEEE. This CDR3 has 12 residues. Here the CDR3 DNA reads TGTGCCAGCAGCTTGCTAAACACCCCCATGGACTTC. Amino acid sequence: CASSLLNTPMDF.

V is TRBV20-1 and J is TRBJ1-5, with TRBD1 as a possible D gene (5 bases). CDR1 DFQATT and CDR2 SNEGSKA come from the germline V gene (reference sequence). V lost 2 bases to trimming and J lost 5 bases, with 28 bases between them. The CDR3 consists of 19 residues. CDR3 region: CSARNSRRQAGDGDQPQHF. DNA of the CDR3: TGCAGTGCTAGAAATTCGAGGAGGCAGGCCGGGGACGGGGATCAGCCCCAGCATTTT.

The CDR3 DNA follows: TGCAGTGCTAGAGATTCGAGACAGCGGGGCTACACCTTC. Its translation: CSARDSRQRGYTF. The rearrangement joins TRBV20-1 to TRBJ1-2; weak D call: TRBD1 (5 bases). The CDR3 has 13 amino acids. Trimming stripped 0 bases from V and 8 bases from J, with 13 bases between. CDR1 DFQATT and CDR2 SNEGSKA come from the germline V gene (reference sequence).

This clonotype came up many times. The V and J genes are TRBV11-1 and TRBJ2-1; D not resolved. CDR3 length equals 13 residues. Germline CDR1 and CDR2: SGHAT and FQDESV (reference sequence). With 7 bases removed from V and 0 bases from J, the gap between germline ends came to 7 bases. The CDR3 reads CASTSRSYNEQFF. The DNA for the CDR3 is TGTGCCAGCACGAGTCGCTCCTACAATGAGCAGTTCTTC. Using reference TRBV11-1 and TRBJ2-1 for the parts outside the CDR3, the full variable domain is EAEVAQSPRYKITEKSQAVAFWCDPISGHATLYWYRQILGQGPELLVQFQDESVVDDSQLPKDRFSAERLKGVDSTLKIQPAELGDSAMYLCASTSRSYNEQFFGPGTRLTVL.

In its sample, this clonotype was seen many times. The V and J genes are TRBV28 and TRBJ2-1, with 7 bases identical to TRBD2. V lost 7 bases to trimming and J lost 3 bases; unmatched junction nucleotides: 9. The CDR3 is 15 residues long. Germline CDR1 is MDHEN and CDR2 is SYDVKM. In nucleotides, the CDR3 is TGTGCCAGCACCGTGGGCGGGAGCCTCTACAATGAGCAGTTCTTC. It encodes CASTVGGSLYNEQFF.

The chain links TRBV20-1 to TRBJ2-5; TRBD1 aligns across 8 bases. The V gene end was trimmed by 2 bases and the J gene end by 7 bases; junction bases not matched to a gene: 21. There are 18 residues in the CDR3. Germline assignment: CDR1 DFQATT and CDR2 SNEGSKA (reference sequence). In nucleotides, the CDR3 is TGCAGTGCTAGAACCATAGCCTTTGGACAGGGAGCCGAGAGGACCCAGTACTTC. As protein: CSARTIAFGQGAERTQYF.

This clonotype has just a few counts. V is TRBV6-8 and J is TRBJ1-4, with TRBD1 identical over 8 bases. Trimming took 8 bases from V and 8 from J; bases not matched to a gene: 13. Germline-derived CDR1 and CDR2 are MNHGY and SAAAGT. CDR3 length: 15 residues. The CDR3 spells CASYRMDRAGEKLFF. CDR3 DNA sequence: TGTGCCAGCTACCGCATGGACAGGGCGGGGGAAAAACTGTTTTTT.

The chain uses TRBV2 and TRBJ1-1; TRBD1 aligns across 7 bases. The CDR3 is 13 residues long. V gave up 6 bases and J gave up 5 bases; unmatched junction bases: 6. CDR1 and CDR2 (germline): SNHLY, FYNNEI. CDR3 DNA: TGTGCCAGCAGAGACAGGGTAGGAACTGAAGCTTTCTTT. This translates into CASRDRVGTEAFF.

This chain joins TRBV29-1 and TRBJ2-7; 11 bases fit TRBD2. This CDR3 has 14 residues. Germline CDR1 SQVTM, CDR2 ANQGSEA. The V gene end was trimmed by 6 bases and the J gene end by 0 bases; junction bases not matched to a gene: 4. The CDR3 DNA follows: TGCAGCGTCTCGACTAGCGGGGTCTCCTACGAGCAGTACTTC. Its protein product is CSVSTSGVSYEQYF.

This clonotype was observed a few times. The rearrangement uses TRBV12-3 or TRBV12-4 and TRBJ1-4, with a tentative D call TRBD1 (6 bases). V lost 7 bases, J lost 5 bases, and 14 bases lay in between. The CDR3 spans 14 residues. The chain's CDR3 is CASIGQTLNEKLFF. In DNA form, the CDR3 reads TGTGCCAGCATCGGACAGACGTTGAATGAAAAACTGTTTTTT.

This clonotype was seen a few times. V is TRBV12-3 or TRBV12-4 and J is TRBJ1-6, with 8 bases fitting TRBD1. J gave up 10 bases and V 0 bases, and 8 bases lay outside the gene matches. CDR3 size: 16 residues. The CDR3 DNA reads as TGTGCCAGCAGTTTAGCCTCAGGACAGGGTGAATCACCCCTCCACTTT. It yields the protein CASSLASGQGESPLHF.

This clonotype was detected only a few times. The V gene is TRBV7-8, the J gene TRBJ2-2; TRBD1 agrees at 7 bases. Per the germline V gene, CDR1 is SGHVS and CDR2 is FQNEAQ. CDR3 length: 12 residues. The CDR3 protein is CARAGRGGELFF. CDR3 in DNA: TGTGCGCGCGCCGGCAGGGGGGGGGAGCTGTTTTTT.

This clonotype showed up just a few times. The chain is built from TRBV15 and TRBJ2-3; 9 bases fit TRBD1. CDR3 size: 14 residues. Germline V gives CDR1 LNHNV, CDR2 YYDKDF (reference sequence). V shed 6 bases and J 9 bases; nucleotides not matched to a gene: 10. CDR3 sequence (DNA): TGTGCCACCAGTCGGGACAGGGTCGGGGCGACGCAGTATTTT. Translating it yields CATSRDRVGATQYF.

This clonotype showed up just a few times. In DNA, the CDR3 is TGTGCCAGCAGTTGGGGTGGACTAGGGGATCACTCTGGAAACACCATATATTTT. This codes for CASSWGGLGDHSGNTIYF. The chain uses TRBV28 and TRBJ1-3; TRBD1 is a possible D gene (5 bases). Trimming left V 4 bases short and J 0 bases short, with 19 bases between. Germline values: CDR1 MDHEN, CDR2 SYDVKM. The CDR3 is 18 amino acids. The full variable domain, its missing parts supplied by reference TRBV28 and TRBJ1-3, is DVKVTQSSRYLVKRTGEKVFLECVQDMDHENMFWYRQDPGLGLRLIYFSYDVKMKEKGDIPEGYSVSREKKERFSLILESASTNQTSMYLCASSWGGLGDHSGNTIYFGEGSWLTVV.

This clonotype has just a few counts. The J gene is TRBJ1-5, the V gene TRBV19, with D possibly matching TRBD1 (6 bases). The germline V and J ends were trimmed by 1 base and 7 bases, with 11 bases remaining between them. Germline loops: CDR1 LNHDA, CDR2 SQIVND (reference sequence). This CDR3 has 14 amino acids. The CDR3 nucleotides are TGTGCCAGTAGTATAGGCCAGGGGCAGCAGCCCCAGCATTTT. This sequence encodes CASSIGQGQQPQHF.

The CDR3 here is CASSSGTGVGKLFF. CDR3 sequence (DNA): TGTGCCAGCAGTTCCGGGACAGGGGTTGGAAAACTGTTTTTT. The V gene is TRBV27, the J gene TRBJ1-4, with 10 bases that match TRBD1. CDR1 is MNHEY and CDR2 is SMNVEV in the germline V gene (reference sequence). V was clipped by 4 bases and J by 10 bases; unmatched bases: 6. The CDR3 is made up of 14 amino acids.

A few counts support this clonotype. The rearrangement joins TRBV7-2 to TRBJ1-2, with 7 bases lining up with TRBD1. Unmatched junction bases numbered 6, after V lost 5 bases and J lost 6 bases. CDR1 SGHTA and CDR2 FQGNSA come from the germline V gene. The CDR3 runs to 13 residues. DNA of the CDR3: TGTGCCAGCAGCCGCCCCGGGACAGATGGCTACACCTTC. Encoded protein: CASSRPGTDGYTF. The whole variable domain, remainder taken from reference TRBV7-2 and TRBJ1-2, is GAGVSQSPSNKVTEKGKDVELRCDPISGHTALYWYRQSLGQGLEFLIYFQGNSAPDKSGLPSDRFSAERTGGSVSTLTIQRTQQEDSAVYLCASSRPGTDGYTFGSGTRLTVV.

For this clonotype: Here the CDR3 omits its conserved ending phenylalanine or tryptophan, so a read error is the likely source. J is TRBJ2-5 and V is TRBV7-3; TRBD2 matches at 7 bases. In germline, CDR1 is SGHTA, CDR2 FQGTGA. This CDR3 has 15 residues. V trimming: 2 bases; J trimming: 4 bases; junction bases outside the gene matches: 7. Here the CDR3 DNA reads TGTGCCAGCAGCTTATCGGGGGGTGGCCCAGAGACCCAGTACTTA. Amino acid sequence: CASSLSGGGPETQYL.

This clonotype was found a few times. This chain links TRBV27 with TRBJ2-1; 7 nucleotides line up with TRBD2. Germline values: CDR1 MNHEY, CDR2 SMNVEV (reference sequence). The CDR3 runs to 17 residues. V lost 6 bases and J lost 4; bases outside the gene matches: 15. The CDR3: CASSTQSGRAPYNEQFF. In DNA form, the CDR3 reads TGTGCCAGCAGCACACAGTCGGGGAGGGCGCCGTACAATGAGCAGTTCTTC.

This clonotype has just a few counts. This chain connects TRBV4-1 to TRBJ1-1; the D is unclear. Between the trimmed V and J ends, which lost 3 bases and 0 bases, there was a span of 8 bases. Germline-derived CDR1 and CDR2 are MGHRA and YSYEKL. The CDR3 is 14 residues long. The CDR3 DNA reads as TGCGCCAGCAGCCAGGGTCTCTTGAACACTGAAGCTTTCTTT. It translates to CASSQGLLNTEAFF.

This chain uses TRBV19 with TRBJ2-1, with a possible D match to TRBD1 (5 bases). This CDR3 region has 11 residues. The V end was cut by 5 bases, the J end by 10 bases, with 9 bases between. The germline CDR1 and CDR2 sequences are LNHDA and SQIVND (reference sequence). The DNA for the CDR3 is TGTGCCAGTAGTCCGGCAGGGGAGCAGTTCTTC. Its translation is CASSPAGEQFF.

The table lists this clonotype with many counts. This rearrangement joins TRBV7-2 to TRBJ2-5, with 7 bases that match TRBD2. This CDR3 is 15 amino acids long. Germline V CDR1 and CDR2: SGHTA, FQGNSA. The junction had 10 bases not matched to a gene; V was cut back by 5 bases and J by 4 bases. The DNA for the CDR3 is TGTGCCAGCAGCCTTTTCACTAGCGTCGCAGAGACCCAGTACTTC. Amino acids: CASSLFTSVAETQYF.

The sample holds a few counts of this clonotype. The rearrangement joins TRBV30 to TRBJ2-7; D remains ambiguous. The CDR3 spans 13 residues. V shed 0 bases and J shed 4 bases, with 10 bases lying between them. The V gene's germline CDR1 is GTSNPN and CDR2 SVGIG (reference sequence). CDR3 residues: CAWSVLLGYEQYF. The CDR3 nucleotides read TGTGCCTGGAGTGTATTACTCGGGTACGAGCAGTACTTC.

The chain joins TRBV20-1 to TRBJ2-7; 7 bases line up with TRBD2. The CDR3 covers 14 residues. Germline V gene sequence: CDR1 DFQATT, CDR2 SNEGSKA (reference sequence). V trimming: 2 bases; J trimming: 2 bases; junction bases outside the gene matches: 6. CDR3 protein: CSARQSGVTYEQYF. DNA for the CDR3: TGCAGTGCTAGACAAAGCGGGGTCACCTACGAGCAGTACTTC.

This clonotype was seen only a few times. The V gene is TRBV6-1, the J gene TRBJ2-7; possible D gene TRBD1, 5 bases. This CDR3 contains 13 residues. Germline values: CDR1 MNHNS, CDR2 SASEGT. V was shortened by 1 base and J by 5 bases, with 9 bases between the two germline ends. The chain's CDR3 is CASSEDWGDEQYF. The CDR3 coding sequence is TGTGCCAGCAGTGAAGATTGGGGCGACGAGCAGTACTTC.

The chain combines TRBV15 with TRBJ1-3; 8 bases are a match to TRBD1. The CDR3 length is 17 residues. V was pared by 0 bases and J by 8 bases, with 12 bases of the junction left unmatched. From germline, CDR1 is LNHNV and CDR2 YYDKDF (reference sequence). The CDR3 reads CATSRDRGQAERDTIYF. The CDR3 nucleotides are TGTGCCACCAGCAGAGATAGGGGACAGGCTGAACGAGACACCATATATTTT.

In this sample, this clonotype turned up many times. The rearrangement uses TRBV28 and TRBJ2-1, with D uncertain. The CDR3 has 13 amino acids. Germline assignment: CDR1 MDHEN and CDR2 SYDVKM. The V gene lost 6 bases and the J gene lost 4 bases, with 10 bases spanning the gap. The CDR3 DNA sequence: TGTGCCAGCAGCCGACAAAGTTACAATGAGCAGTTCTTC. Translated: CASSRQSYNEQFF.

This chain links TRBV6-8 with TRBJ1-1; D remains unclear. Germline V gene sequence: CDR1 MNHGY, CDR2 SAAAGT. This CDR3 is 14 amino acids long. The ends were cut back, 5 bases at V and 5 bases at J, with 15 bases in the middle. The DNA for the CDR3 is TGTGCCAGCAGTGAAGCCTGGCAGTGGACTGAAGCTTTCTTT. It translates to CASSEAWQWTEAFF.

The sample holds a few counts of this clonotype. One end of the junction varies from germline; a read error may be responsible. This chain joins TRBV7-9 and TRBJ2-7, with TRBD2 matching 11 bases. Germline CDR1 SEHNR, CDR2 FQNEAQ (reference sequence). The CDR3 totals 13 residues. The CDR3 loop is CASSWPGLAVSDF. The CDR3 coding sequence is TGTGCCAGCAGCTGGCCGGGACTAGCGGTGTCGGACTTC.

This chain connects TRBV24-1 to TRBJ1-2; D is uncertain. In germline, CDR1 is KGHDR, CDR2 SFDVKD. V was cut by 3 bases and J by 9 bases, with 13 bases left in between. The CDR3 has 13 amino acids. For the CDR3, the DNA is TGTGCCACCAGTGATCCCCGGGAGCCCAGCTACACCTTC. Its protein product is CATSDPREPSYTF.